The clone carrying this TCR beta chain has ten or more counts. Its antigen is unidentified. Germline V CDR1 and CDR2: SGHVS, FQNEAQ. CDR3 length equals 15 residues. V was clipped by 3 bases and J by 3 bases, with 14 bases between them. Amplified TCR beta CDR3 regions came from RNA transcripts. The TCR CDR3 first-round RT-PCR relied on the HTBI primer set. MiXCR, run by TCRdb on the multiplex PCR reads, gives a single entry per CDR3 protein. Here the sample spans 200,000 to 300,000 distinct CDR3 sequences, roughly 15% being singletons. The sample is drawn from a study of T cells in Graves' hyperthyroidism and ophthalmopathy. Across the study: Peripheral blood was taken when the disease was first diagnosed, before any treatment began.

Overall study findings and caveats: Peripheral blood also featured most of the thyroid clonotypes expanded above 0.001.

The source of this sequence is a woman younger than 30 with Graves' ophthalmopathy. The V call is TRBV7-8, the J call TRBJ2-5, with a possible D match to TRBD2 (6 bases). Sequenced material: blood. The CDR3: CASSLAGGMEETQYF. The CDR3 coding sequence is TGTGCCAGCAGCTTGGCTGGGGGGATGGAAGAGACCCAGTACTTC.